This T cell receptor (beta chain) emerged from a study of spatial heterogeneity in lung cancer. The V gene's germline CDR1 is SGHNT and CDR2 YYREEE (reference sequence). The V end was cut by 2 bases, the J end by 4 bases, with 12 bases between. This CDR3 is 14 amino acids long. TCRdb redid the calling of the 5' RACE reads with MiXCR, one entry per CDR3 protein. This table holds about 12,000 distinct CDR3 sequences, 14% to 15% found once. This clonotype counts as large. Its antigen is unidentified. Time point described: sample taken at primary tumor resection. The study's findings and limits: The number of expanded tumor alpha and beta chains correlated with mutation number.

The sequence derives from a male donor with early-stage non-small cell lung cancer. The gene calls are TRBV5-4 and TRBJ2-5, with D maybe TRBD2 (5 bases). Here the sequenced sample was lung tumor tissue, taken at surgery. CDR3 residues: CASSLGLAGETQYF. Written as DNA, the CDR3 is TGTGCCAGCAGCTTAGGGCTAGCAGGAGAGACCCAGTACTTC.